The 12 T cell receptor beta chains reported below all come from one sample, sequenced in a study of beta chain features in type 1 diabetes. Every bit of the isolated RNA underwent reverse transcription, so sequencing read expressed TCRB transcripts. Libraries were prepared by immunoSEQ multiplex PCR; TCRdb keeps only in-frame clonotypes and omits some of them. The data show more than 150,000 clones, with more than 9.5% seen just once and around 2% held by the top ten. Specimen: central memory CD4+ T cells from blood. Receptors originate from a man aged 18 to 29 in good health.

This clone was counted between two and nine times. The rearrangement links TRBV29-1 to TRBJ1-2, with 11 bases identical to TRBD1. The CDR3 contains 13 residues. V lost 6 bases to trimming and J lost 3 bases; unmatched junction nucleotides: 3. The germline V gene encodes CDR1 SQVTM and CDR2 ANQGSEA. The CDR3 here is CSVWGQGDYGYTF. CDR3 nucleotide sequence: TGCAGCGTCTGGGGACAGGGGGACTATGGCTACACCTTC.

This clone occurred a few times. The rearrangement joins TRBV28 to TRBJ1-3; D is undetermined. Germline loops: CDR1 MDHEN, CDR2 SYDVKM. Deletions cut 7 bases from V and 1 base from J, with 5 bases between. The CDR3 has 12 amino acids. CDR3 in DNA: TGTGCCAGCAACGGATCTGGAAACACCATATATTTT. Translated, it gives CASNGSGNTIYF.

The chain carries TRBV7-2 and TRBJ1-1; TRBD1 is a possible D gene (5 bases). The germline V gene encodes CDR1 SGHTA and CDR2 FQGNSA. The CDR3 covers 17 residues. Trimming left V 3 bases short and J 4 bases short, with 21 bases between. The CDR3 DNA is TGTGCCAGCAGCTTCAGGGAGGCTTCCTTCCCGGCCACTGAAGCTTTCTTT. Translating gives CASSFREASFPATEAFF.

This clone occurred a few times. The chain joins TRBV7-2 to TRBJ1-5; D not certain. Germline CDR1 reads SGHTA; CDR2 reads FQGNSA. Trimming left V 5 bases short and J 7 bases short, with 18 bases between. This CDR3 has 15 amino acids. This CDR3 reads CASSLYSVGNQPQHF. The CDR3 DNA sequence: TGTGCCAGCAGCCTCTACAGTGTCGGGAACCAGCCCCAGCATTTT. Variable domain in full (rest from reference TRBV7-2 and TRBJ1-5): GAGVSQSPSNKVTEKGKDVELRCDPISGHTALYWYRQSLGQGLEFLIYFQGNSAPDKSGLPSDRFSAERTGGSVSTLTIQRTQQEDSAVYLCASSLYSVGNQPQHFGDGTRLSIL.

This clone was seen a few times. The gene calls are TRBV28 and TRBJ1-1; 7 bases match TRBD1. Trimming removed 1 base from V and 1 base from J; junction bases left unmatched: 6. CDR1 MDHEN and CDR2 SYDVKM come from the germline V gene. This CDR3 has 16 residues. The CDR3 spells CASSLSLGTANTEAFF. Here the CDR3 DNA reads TGTGCCAGCAGTTTATCCCTCGGGACAGCGAACACTGAAGCTTTCTTT. Full variable domain (rest looked up from reference TRBV28 and TRBJ1-1): DVKVTQSSRYLVKRTGEKVFLECVQDMDHENMFWYRQDPGLGLRLIYFSYDVKMKEKGDIPEGYSVSREKKERFSLILESASTNQTSMYLCASSLSLGTANTEAFFGQGTRLTVV.

The J gene is TRBJ2-3, the V gene TRBV4-1, with 9 bases that match TRBD1. The CDR3 is 15 residues long. Per germline, CDR1 MGHRA and CDR2 YSYEKL. V lost 4 bases to trimming and J lost 3 bases; unmatched junction nucleotides: 5. Here the CDR3 reads CASSPRTGDTDTQYF. As DNA, the CDR3 is TGCGCCAGCAGCCCGAGGACAGGGGATACAGATACGCAGTATTTT.

This clone turned up a few times. The chain has TRBV2 and TRBJ2-3; D is uncertain. Germline V CDR1 and CDR2: SNHLY, FYNNEI. Trimming took 2 bases from V and 14 from J, leaving 11 bases between them. CDR3 length equals 11 residues. The CDR3 DNA sequence: TGTGCCAGCAGTGAATCGCGACCACGGTATTTT. Protein: CASSESRPRYF.

There are a few counts of this clone. The CDR3 is CAISGGSGNTEAFF. As DNA, the CDR3 is TGTGCCATCAGCGGAGGGTCAGGGAACACTGAAGCTTTCTTT. This chain connects TRBV10-3 to TRBJ1-1; D gene uncertain. The ends were cut back, 6 bases at V and 1 base at J, with 12 bases in the middle. CDR3 length: 14 amino acids. The germline V gene encodes CDR1 ENHRY and CDR2 SYGVKD.

This clone was picked up a small number of times. This chain connects TRBV28 to TRBJ2-3; 10 positions match TRBD2. The germline CDR1 and CDR2 sequences are MDHEN and SYDVKM. The ends lost 6 bases at V and 2 bases at J; junction bases unmatched: 5. The CDR3 is 15 amino acids. This CDR3 reads CASSQAGGVTDTQYF. CDR3 DNA sequence: TGTGCCAGCAGCCAAGCGGGAGGGGTCACAGATACGCAGTATTTT.

The rearrangement links TRBV28 to TRBJ1-1; D call uncertain. The V end lost 6 bases, the J end lost 4 bases, and 12 bases lay between the germline ends. The CDR3 length is 13 residues. Germline V gives CDR1 MDHEN, CDR2 SYDVKM. CDR3 coding DNA: TGTGCCAGCAGCAACGGGATCGGCACTGAAGCTTTCTTT. It yields the protein CASSNGIGTEAFF.

The J gene is TRBJ2-4, the V gene TRBV5-6; D is unresolved. With 7 bases removed from V and 1 base from J, the gap between germline ends came to 12 bases. This CDR3 spans 14 amino acids. In germline, CDR1 is SGHDT, CDR2 YYEEEE. DNA for the CDR3: TGTGCCAGCGCCCCCCCAGCGGCCAAAAACATTCAGTACTTC. It specifies CASAPPAAKNIQYF.

The chain couples TRBV30 to TRBJ1-1; D perhaps matches TRBD1 (5 bases). Trimming stripped 0 bases from V and 9 bases from J, with 11 bases between. The CDR3 totals 12 residues. The germline V gene has CDR1 GTSNPN and CDR2 SVGIG (reference sequence). Written as DNA, the CDR3 is TGTGCCTGGAGTGTCTCAGGGCCTAAAGCTTTCTTT. Translated, it gives CAWSVSGPKAFF.